This is a list of T cell receptor beta chains from one sample in a study of T cell responses to AZD1222 COVID-19 vaccine. Sequenced by immunoSEQ multiplex PCR; TCRdb stores in-frame clones only, minus some. The repertoire holds fewer than 150,000 clones, with about 90% as singletons. The sample here was peripheral blood, taken on day 0 of AZD1222 vaccination. The source of these receptors is an adult in good health. Both conserved end residues are part of each CDR3. A D gene is named only where the DNA matches it firmly. Clone size appears in some rows only: once, few, many, or a class for an expanded clone.

d_call clone_size j_call v_call cdr3_aa cdr3_nt
. . TRBJ2-2 TRBV4-2 CASSQNRGGTGELFF TGTGCCAGCAGCCAAAACAGGGGGGGCACCGGGGAGCTGTTTTTT
TRBD2 . TRBJ2-2 TRBV30 CAWSIRTSGNTGELFF TGTGCCTGGAGTATCCGGACTAGCGGGAACACCGGGGAGCTGTTTTTT
TRBD1 . TRBJ1-2 TRBV3-1/TRBV3-2 CASSQGVAGGSGYTF TGTGCCAGCAGCCAAGGGGTGGCAGGGGGTTCTGGCTACACCTTC
. . TRBJ2-7 TRBV4-3 CASSQGTFSYEQYF TGCGCCAGCAGCCAGGGAACGTTCTCCTACGAGCAGTACTTC
. . TRBJ1-2 TRBV9 CASSVPVDGRHGYTF TGTGCCAGCAGCGTCCCCGTCGATGGGAGGCATGGCTACACCTTC
. . TRBJ2-7 TRBV11-3 CASSFGHHYEQYF TGTGCCAGCAGCTTCGGCCATCACTACGAGCAGTACTTC
. . TRBJ1-2 TRBV5-6 CASSLALRDGYTF TGTGCCAGCAGCTTGGCCCTCAGAGATGGCTACACCTTC
TRBD1 . TRBJ2-5 TRBV7-7 CASSRDRASETQYF TGTGCCAGCAGCCGAGACAGGGCTTCGGAGACCCAGTACTTC
. once TRBJ2-1 TRBV4-3 CASSRSAHYNEQFF TGCGCCAGCAGCAGGTCGGCACACTACAATGAGCAGTTCTTC
. . TRBJ1-1 TRBV7-2 CASSSTQGRTEAFF TGTGCCAGCAGCTCAACCCAGGGGAGGACTGAAGCTTTCTTT
. . TRBJ1-1 TRBV7-9 CASSPGGTEAFF TGTGCCAGCAGCCCCGGCGGCACTGAAGCTTTCTTT
. . TRBJ2-2 TRBV3-1/TRBV3-2 CASSQDDRSNFGPRNTGELFF TGTGCCAGCAGCCAAGACGACAGAAGCAATTTTGGTCCCCGAAACACCGGGGAGCTGTTTTTT
TRBD1 . TRBJ1-4 TRBV5-5 CASSLGPYRDRVFGEKLFF TGTGCCAGCAGCTTGGGCCCTTATCGGGACAGGGTCTTCGGGGAAAAACTGTTTTTT
. . TRBJ1-1 TRBV29-1 CSVVTSKAFF TGCAGCGTTGTAACAAGTAAGGCTTTCTTT
. . TRBJ1-1 TRBV2 CASSGTQRKSEAFF TGTGCCAGCAGTGGGACGCAGAGGAAATCTGAAGCTTTCTTT
. . TRBJ1-1 TRBV12-3/TRBV12-4 CASSLRGLAFF TGTGCCAGCAGTTTACGAGGGTTGGCTTTCTTT
. . TRBJ1-2 TRBV15 CATSRVGDGYTF TGTGCCACCAGCAGAGTTGGGGATGGCTACACCTTC
TRBD2 . TRBJ2-7 TRBV30 CASPATSGSNEQYF TGTGCCTCCCCAGCTACTAGCGGGAGCAACGAGCAGTACTTC
. . TRBJ1-6 TRBV6-5 CASSYSFRRIGDPLHF TGTGCCAGCAGTTACTCGTTCAGGAGGATAGGGGATCCCCTCCACTTT
. . TRBJ1-1 TRBV2 CASRQTDRGNTEAFF TGTGCCAGCAGACAGACGGACAGAGGGAACACTGAAGCTTTCTTT
TRBD1 . TRBJ1-1 TRBV28 CASSLGGTVGVGLAEAFF TGTGCCAGCAGTTTAGGTGGGACAGTTGGGGTTGGGCTGGCTGAAGCTTTCTTT
. . TRBJ1-2 TRBV5-6 CASSLDRRDYGYTF TGTGCCAGCAGCTTGGATCGCAGGGACTATGGCTACACCTTC
TRBD1 . TRBJ2-3 TRBV6-4 CASSDGQGSTDTQYF TGTGCCAGCAGTGACGGACAGGGGAGCACAGATACGCAGTATTTT
. . TRBJ1-1 TRBV9 CASGGVDTEAFF TGTGCCAGCGGAGGGGTGGACACTGAAGCTTTCTTT
. . TRBJ1-6 TRBV5-1 CASSLRGIRDNSPLHF TGCGCCAGCAGCTTGCGGGGTATAAGGGATAATTCACCCCTCCACTTT
. . TRBJ1-1 TRBV18 CASSPPTGPAGTEAFF TGTGCCAGCTCACCTCCTACCGGGCCCGCCGGCACTGAAGCTTTCTTT
TRBD1 . TRBJ1-2 TRBV5-6 CASSFPGTDVYGYTF TGTGCCAGCAGCTTTCCCGGGACAGATGTCTATGGCTACACCTTC
TRBD1 . TRBJ1-2 TRBV30 CASRDRGYGYTF TGTGCCAGCCGGGACAGGGGGTATGGCTACACCTTC
TRBD1 . TRBJ1-1 TRBV28 CASEWTGGFTEAFF TGTGCCAGCGAGTGGACAGGGGGTTTTACTGAAGCTTTCTTT
TRBD2 . TRBJ2-1 TRBV10-3 CAISRLAGEVTYNEQFF TGTGCCATCAGCCGACTAGCGGGAGAGGTCACGTACAATGAGCAGTTCTTC
. . TRBJ1-1 TRBV24-1 CATSDEIILGNTEAFF TGTGCCACCAGTGATGAGATAATACTGGGGAACACTGAAGCTTTCTTT
. . TRBJ1-5 TRBV2 CASSLQNLGNQPQHF TGTGCCAGCAGTTTACAGAACCTTGGCAATCAGCCCCAGCATTTT
TRBD2 . TRBJ2-1 TRBV28 CATLRGVLNEQFF TGTGCCACACTCCGGGGGGTTCTCAATGAGCAGTTCTTC
. . TRBJ2-7 TRBV29-1 CSVHRRTGEQYF TGCAGCGTCCATAGGAGGACGGGGGAGCAGTACTTC
. . TRBJ1-1 TRBV5-6 CASSRPQSEAFF TGTGCCAGCAGTCGACCACAGAGTGAAGCTTTCTTT
. . TRBJ2-2 TRBV24-1 CATSDLGSPEGGELFF TGTGCCACCAGTGATTTGGGCAGTCCCGAAGGCGGGGAGCTGTTTTTT
TRBD2 . TRBJ2-2 TRBV4-1 CASSHVGLAGGPMGRELFF TGCGCCAGCAGCCACGTCGGACTAGCGGGAGGACCCATGGGCCGGGAGCTGTTTTTT
. . TRBJ1-3 TRBV30 CAWSVASGNTIYF TGTGCCTGGAGCGTGGCCTCTGGAAACACCATATATTTT
. once TRBJ2-1 TRBV18 CASSRGRANSYNEQFF TGTGCCAGCTCACGGGGACGGGCGAACTCCTACAATGAGCAGTTCTTC
. . TRBJ1-5 TRBV19 CASSAQGSKNQHF TGTGCCAGTAGTGCGCAGGGTTCTAAAAACCAGCATTTT
TRBD1 once TRBJ1-2 TRBV7-3 CASTPGGRTYGYTF TGTGCCAGCACCCCAGGGGGGCGGACCTATGGCTACACCTTC
. . TRBJ2-7 TRBV6-5 CASLDPNIYEQYF TGTGCCAGCCTGGATCCAAATATATACGAGCAGTACTTC
TRBD1 . TRBJ1-5 TRBV7-8 CASSPQVGTAYSNQPQHF TGTGCCAGCAGCCCTCAGGTAGGGACAGCTTACAGCAATCAGCCCCAGCATTTT
. . TRBJ2-7 TRBV27 CASSPGKVGHEQYF TGTGCCAGCAGTCCTGGGAAAGTTGGCCACGAGCAGTACTTC
. . TRBJ2-7 TRBV27 CASSLGSASTYEQYF TGTGCCAGCAGTTTAGGGTCAGCCTCTACCTACGAGCAGTACTTC
. . TRBJ1-2 TRBV5-5 CASSSGLLNYGYTF TGTGCCAGCAGCTCAGGGCTTCTTAACTATGGCTACACCTTC